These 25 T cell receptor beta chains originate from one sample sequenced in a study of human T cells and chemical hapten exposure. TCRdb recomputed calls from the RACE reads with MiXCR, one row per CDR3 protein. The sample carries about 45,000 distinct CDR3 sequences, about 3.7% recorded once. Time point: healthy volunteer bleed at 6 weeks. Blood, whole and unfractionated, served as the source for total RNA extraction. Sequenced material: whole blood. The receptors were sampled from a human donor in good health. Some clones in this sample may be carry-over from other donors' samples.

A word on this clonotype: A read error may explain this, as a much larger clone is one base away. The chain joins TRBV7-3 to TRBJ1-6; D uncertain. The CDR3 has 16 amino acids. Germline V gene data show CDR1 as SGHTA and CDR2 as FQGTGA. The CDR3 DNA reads TGTGCCAACAGCTCCGGCACCGGCCCGGAGAATTCACCCCTCCACTTT. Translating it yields CANSSGTGPENSPLHF.

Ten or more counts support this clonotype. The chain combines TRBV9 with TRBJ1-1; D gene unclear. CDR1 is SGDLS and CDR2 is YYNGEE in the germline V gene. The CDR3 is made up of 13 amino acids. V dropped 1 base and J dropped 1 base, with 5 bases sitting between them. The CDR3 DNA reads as TGTGCCAGCAGCGTAAGTGCGAACACTGAAGCTTTCTTT. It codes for CASSVSANTEAFF.

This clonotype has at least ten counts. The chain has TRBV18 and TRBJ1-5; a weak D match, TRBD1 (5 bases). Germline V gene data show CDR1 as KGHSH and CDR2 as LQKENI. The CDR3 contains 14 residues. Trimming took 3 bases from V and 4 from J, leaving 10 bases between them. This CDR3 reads CASSPGGANQPQHF. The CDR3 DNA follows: TGTGCCAGCTCACCCGGGGGAGCGAATCAGCCCCAGCATTTT.

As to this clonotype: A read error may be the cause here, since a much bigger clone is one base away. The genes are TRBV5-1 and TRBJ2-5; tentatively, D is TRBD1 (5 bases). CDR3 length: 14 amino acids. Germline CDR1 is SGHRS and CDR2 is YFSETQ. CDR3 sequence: CTSSSTTAQETQYF. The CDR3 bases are TGCACCAGCAGCTCGACGACAGCACAAGAGACCCAGTACTTC.

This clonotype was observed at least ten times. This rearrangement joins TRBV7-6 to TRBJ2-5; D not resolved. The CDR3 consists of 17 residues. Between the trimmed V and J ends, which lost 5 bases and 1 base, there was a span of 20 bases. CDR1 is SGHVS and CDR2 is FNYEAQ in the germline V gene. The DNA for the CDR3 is TGTGCCAGCAGCAAAGAAGGACCCTTCCGCCTCCAAGAGACCCAGTACTTC. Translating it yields CASSKEGPFRLQETQYF.

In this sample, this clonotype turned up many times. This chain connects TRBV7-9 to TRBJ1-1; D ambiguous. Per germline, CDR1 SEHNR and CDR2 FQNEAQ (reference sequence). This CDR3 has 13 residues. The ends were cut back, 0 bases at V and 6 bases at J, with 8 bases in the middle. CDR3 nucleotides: TGTGCCAGCAGCTTAGCGGTACGTCCTGAAGCTTTCTTT. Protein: CASSLAVRPEAFF.

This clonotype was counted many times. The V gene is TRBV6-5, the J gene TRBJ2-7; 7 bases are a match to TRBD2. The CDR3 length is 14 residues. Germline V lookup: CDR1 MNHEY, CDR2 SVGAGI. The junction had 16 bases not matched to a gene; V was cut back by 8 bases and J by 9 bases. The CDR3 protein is CASGRNGGSTGQYF. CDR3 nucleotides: TGTGCCAGCGGGAGGAACGGCGGGAGCACCGGGCAGTACTTC.

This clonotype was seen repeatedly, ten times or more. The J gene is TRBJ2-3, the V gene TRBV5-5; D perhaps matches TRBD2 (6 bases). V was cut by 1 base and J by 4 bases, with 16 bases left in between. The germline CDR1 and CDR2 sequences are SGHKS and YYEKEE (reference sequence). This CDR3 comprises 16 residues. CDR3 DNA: TGTGCCAGCAGCTTGAGGGTGGCAGGAGGGGCAGATACGCAGTATTTT. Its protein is CASSLRVAGGADTQYF. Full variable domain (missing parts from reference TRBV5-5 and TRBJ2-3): DAGVTQSPTHLIKTRGQQVTLRCSPISGHKSVSWYQQVLGQGPQFIFQYYEKEERGRGNFPDRFSARQFPNYSSELNVNALLLGDSALYLCASSLRVAGGADTQYFGPGTRLTVL.

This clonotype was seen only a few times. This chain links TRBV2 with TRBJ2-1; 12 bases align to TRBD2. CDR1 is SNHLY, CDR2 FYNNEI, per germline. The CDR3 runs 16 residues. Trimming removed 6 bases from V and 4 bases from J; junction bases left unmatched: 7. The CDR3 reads CASRDTSGRMYNEQFF. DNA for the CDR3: TGTGCCAGCAGAGATACTAGCGGGAGGATGTACAATGAGCAGTTCTTC.

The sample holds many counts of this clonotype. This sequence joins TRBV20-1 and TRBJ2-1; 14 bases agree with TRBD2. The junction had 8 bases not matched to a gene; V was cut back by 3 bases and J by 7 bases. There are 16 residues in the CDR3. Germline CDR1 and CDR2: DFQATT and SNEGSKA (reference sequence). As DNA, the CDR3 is TGCAGTGCTAGGACTAGCGGGAGGGAATGGGGGAATGAGCAGTTCTTC. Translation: CSARTSGREWGNEQFF.

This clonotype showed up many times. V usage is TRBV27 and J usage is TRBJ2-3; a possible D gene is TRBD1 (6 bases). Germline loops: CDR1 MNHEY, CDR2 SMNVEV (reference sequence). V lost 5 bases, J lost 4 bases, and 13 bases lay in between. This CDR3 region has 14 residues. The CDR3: CASSQGPRADTQYF. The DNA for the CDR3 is TGTGCCAGCAGTCAGGGGCCGAGGGCAGATACGCAGTATTTT.

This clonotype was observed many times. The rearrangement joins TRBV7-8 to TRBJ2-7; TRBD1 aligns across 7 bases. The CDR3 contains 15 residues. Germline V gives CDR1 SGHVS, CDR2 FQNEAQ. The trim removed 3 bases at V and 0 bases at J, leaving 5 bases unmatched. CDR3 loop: CASSLNRGSSYEQYF. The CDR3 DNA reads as TGTGCCAGCAGCTTGAACAGGGGAAGCTCCTACGAGCAGTACTTC. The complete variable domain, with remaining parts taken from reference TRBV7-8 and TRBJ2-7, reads GAGVSQSPRYKVAKRGQDVALRCDPISGHVSLFWYQQALGQGPEFLTYFQNEAQLDKSGLPSDRFFAERPEGSVSTLKIQRTQQEDSAVYLCASSLNRGSSYEQYFGPGTRLTVT.

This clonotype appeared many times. The CDR3 sequence is CSVEGTGGALDGYTF. CDR3 bases: TGCAGCGTTGAAGGGACAGGGGGCGCGCTGGATGGCTACACCTTC. V and J are TRBV29-1 and TRBJ1-2, with 11 bases fitting TRBD1. The CDR3 is 15 amino acids. Losses at the gene ends were 1 base for V and 6 bases for J; bases not matched to a gene: 7. Germline CDR1 is SQVTM and CDR2 is ANQGSEA.

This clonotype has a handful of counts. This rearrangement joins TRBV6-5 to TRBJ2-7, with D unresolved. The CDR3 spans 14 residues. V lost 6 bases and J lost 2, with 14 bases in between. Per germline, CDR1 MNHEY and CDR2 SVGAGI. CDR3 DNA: TGTGCCAGCAGGGTACCAAAACCCCCCTACGAGCAGTACTTC. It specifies CASRVPKPPYEQYF.

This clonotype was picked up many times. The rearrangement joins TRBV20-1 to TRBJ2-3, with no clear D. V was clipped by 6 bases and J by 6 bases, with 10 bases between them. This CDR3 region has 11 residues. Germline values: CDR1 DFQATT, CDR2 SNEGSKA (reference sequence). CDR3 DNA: TGCAGTGCCCACTGGGCGGATACGCAGTATTTT. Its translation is CSAHWADTQYF.

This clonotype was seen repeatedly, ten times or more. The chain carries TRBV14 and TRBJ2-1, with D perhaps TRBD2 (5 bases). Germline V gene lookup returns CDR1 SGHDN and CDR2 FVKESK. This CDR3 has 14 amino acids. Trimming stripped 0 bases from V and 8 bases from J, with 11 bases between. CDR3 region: CASSQDPTRDEQFF. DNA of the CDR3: TGTGCCAGCAGCCAAGATCCAACTAGGGATGAGCAGTTCTTC.

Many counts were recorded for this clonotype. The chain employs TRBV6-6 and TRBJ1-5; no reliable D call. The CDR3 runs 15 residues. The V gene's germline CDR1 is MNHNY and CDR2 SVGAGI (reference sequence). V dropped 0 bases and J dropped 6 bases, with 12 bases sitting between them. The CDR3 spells CASSYSKLGGQPQHF. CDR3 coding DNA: TGTGCCAGCAGTTACTCGAAACTGGGAGGTCAGCCCCAGCATTTT.

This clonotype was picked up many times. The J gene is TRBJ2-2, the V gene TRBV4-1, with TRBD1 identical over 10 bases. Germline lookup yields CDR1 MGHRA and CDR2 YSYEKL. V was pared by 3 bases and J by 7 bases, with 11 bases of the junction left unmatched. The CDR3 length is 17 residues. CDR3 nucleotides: TGCGCCAGCAGCCAGACCAATCCGGGACAGGGGATCGGGGAGCTGTTTTTT. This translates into CASSQTNPGQGIGELFF.

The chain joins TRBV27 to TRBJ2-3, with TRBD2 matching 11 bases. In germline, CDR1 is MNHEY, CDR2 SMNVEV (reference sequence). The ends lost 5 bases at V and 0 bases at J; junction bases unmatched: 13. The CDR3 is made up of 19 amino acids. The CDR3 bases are TGTGCCAGCAGTGCCCCGACTAGCGGGACGGCATTAAGCACAGATACGCAGTATTTT. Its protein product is CASSAPTSGTALSTDTQYF.

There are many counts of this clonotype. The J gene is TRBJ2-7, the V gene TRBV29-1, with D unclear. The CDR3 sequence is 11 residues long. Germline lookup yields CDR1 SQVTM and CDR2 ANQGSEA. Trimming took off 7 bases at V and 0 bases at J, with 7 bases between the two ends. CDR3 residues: CSELGSYEQYF. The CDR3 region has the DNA TGCAGCGAACTCGGCTCCTACGAGCAGTACTTC.

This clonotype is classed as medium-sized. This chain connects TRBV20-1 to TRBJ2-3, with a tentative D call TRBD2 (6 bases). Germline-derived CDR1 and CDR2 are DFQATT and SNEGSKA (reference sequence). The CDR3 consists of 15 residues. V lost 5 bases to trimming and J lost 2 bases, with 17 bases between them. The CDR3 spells CSAPLLAGPTDTQYF. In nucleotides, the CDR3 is TGCAGTGCTCCTCTGTTGGCGGGGCCCACAGATACGCAGTATTTT.

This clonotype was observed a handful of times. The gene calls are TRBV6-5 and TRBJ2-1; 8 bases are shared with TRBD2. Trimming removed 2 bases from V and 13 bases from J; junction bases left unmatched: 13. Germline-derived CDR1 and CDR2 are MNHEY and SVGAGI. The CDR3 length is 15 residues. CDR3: CASSYRSQRERPQFF. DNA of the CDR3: TGTGCCAGCAGTTACCGGAGCCAGCGGGAGAGACCCCAGTTCTTC.

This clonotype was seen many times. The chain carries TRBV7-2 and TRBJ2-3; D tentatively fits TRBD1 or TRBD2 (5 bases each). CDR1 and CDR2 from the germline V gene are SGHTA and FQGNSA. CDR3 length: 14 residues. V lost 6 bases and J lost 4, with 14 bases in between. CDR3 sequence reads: CASSLMQGADTQYF. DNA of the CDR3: TGTGCCAGCAGTCTAATGCAGGGAGCAGATACGCAGTATTTT.

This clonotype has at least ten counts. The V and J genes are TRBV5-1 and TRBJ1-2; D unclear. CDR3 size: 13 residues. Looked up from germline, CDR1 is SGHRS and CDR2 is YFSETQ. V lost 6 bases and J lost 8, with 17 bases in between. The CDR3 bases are TGCGCCAGCAACGGCATAGGGCGCGAGGGCTACACCTTC. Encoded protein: CASNGIGREGYTF.

The CDR3 protein is CASSQGGRDPDTQYF. Written as DNA, the CDR3 is TGCGCCAGCAGCCAAGGCGGGAGAGACCCAGATACGCAGTATTTT. The chain employs TRBV4-1 and TRBJ2-3; 7 positions agree with TRBD2. J lost 4 bases, V lost 1 base, and 5 bases had no gene match. Per germline, CDR1 MGHRA and CDR2 YSYEKL. The CDR3 totals 15 residues.